The subject of this entry is one T cell receptor (beta chain). Sequenced by immunoSEQ multiplex PCR; TCRdb stores in-frame clones only, minus some. The data show around 280,000 clones, around nine tenths seen once. This sample is drawn from a study of blood T cell repertoires in COVID-19. The CDR3 contains 14 residues. The sequenced material came from PBMCs or T cells enriched from blood (not recorded which). The receptor was isolated from a woman between 40 and 50 years old who had recovered from COVID-19. The chain has TRBV21-1 and TRBJ1-5; the D call of TRBD1 is as the table states it, not checked on the DNA. TRBV21-1 is flagged as a pseudogene. CDR3 sequence (DNA): TGTGCCAGCAGCAAAGGAGTCAGGGATCAGCCCCAGCATTTT. This encodes CASSKGVRDQPQHF.